The next 22 T cell receptor beta chains were all read from a single sample in a study of blood T cell repertoires in COVID-19. Only in-frame clones appear in the TCRdb table, and some are missing; sequencing was by immunoSEQ multiplex PCR. The sample has about 240,000 clones, roughly 90% seen once. Sequenced sample: peripheral blood. Receptors were obtained from a man between 60 and 75 years old who had recovered from COVID-19.

The rearrangement uses TRBV5-4 and TRBJ1-1, with 9 nucleotides matching TRBD1. Germline V gives CDR1 SGHNT, CDR2 YYREEE (reference sequence). The V segment lost 2 bases and the J segment 7 bases; nucleotides outside the gene matches: 15. The CDR3 is made up of 17 amino acids. The CDR3 region has the DNA TGTGCCAGCAGCTTAGTGCCCTCCCGGGACAGGGAGGTTGAAGCTTTCTTT. Amino acid sequence: CASSLVPSRDREVEAFF. The whole variable domain, filled in from reference TRBV5-4 and TRBJ1-1, reads ETGVTQSPTHLIKTRGQQVTLRCSSQSGHNTVSWYQQALGQGPQFIFQYYREEENGRGNFPPRFSGLQFPNYSSELNVNALELDDSALYLCASSLVPSRDREVEAFFGQGTRLTVV.

The chain joins TRBV5-1 to TRBJ1-3; D gene ambiguous. Trimming shortened V by 4 bases and J by 11 bases, and 19 bases separated the two germline ends. Per the germline V gene, CDR1 is SGHRS and CDR2 is YFSETQ. The CDR3 extends over 14 amino acids. DNA for the CDR3: TGCGCCAGCAGCCCCCACCCGGGGTATTGGGCCATATATTTT. This gives the protein CASSPHPGYWAIYF.

V gene TRBV30 combines with J gene TRBJ1-5; no firm D call. Trimming left V 1 base short and J 7 bases short, with 11 bases between. This CDR3 is built from 13 residues. The germline gives CDR1 GTSNPN, CDR2 SVGIG (reference sequence). In DNA form, the CDR3 reads TGTGCCTGGAGTGGGCGGAATCCGCAGCCCCAGCATTTT. This codes for CAWSGRNPQPQHF.

The V call is TRBV30, the J call TRBJ2-5, with D unresolved. There are 11 residues in the CDR3. The germline gives CDR1 GTSNPN, CDR2 SVGIG (reference sequence). The germline V and J ends were trimmed by 5 bases and 2 bases, with 6 bases remaining between them. The CDR3 region is CAWAQQETQYF. CDR3 coding DNA: TGTGCCTGGGCCCAGCAAGAGACCCAGTACTTC.

V is TRBV24-1 and J is TRBJ2-3; 7 nucleotides agree with TRBD1. Trimming cost V 4 bases and J 2 bases; bases outside gene matches: 5. CDR3 size: 15 residues. Germline V lookup: CDR1 KGHDR, CDR2 SFDVKD. The CDR3 DNA follows: TGTGCCACCAGTGACCCGGGACAGAACACAGATACGCAGTATTTT. The encoded protein is CATSDPGQNTDTQYF.

The rearrangement uses TRBV7-2 and TRBJ2-7; 8 bases are shared with TRBD1. The CDR3 sequence is 15 residues long. The V and J ends lost 5 bases and 4 bases, in that order; junction bases with no gene match: 10. Germline lookup yields CDR1 SGHTA and CDR2 FQGNSA. In DNA form, the CDR3 reads TGTGCCAGCAGCCAATCAGGGGGCGTTCAATACGAGCAGTACTTC. It specifies CASSQSGGVQYEQYF.

This chain joins TRBV5-1 and TRBJ2-3, with a weak D call TRBD2 (5 bases). The germline gives CDR1 SGHRS, CDR2 YFSETQ. Deletions cut 4 bases from V and 2 bases from J, with 11 bases between. This CDR3 contains 14 residues. CDR3 sequence: CASSERLYTDTQYF. The CDR3 region has the DNA TGCGCCAGCAGCGAGCGGCTATACACAGATACGCAGTATTTT.

The chain links TRBV5-1 to TRBJ1-2, with D perhaps matching TRBD1 (6 bases). The CDR3 loop spans 16 amino acids. Germline CDR1 is SGHRS and CDR2 is YFSETQ. The V end lost 0 bases, the J end lost 4 bases, and 16 bases lay between the germline ends. The DNA for the CDR3 is TGCGCCAGCAGCTTGGCCGGGGGGCGGGCCGGCTATGGCTACACCTTC. It codes for CASSLAGGRAGYGYTF.

The chain combines TRBV21-1 with TRBJ2-6; the table assigns TRBD2, which was not confirmed against the DNA. TRBV21-1 is a pseudogene. The CDR3 totals 14 residues. The CDR3 DNA reads as TGTGCCAGCAGCAACTACTCTGGGGCCAACGTCCTGACTTTC. Translating gives CASSNYSGANVLTF.

The genes are TRBV3-1 (or the pseudogene TRBV3-2) and TRBJ1-6; no reliable D call. Germline V lookup: CDR1 LGHDT, CDR2 YNNKEL (reference sequence). V was clipped by 0 bases and J by 8 bases, with 14 bases between them. The CDR3 runs 16 residues. CDR3 DNA sequence: TGTGCCAGCAGCCAAGAGTTAAGTGTCGAGGATTCACCCCTCCACTTT. This sequence encodes CASSQELSVEDSPLHF.

The gene calls are TRBV5-1 and TRBJ2-7; perhaps TRBD2 as D (5 bases). Germline values: CDR1 SGHRS, CDR2 YFSETQ. The CDR3 consists of 15 residues. Trimming stripped 0 bases from V and 3 bases from J, with 13 bases between. DNA of the CDR3: TGCGCCAGCAGCTTGGGAGAGGGAAGCTTCTACGAGCAGTACTTC. This gives the protein CASSLGEGSFYEQYF.

The J gene is TRBJ1-2, the V gene TRBV19; D is uncertain. V gave up 6 bases and J gave up 8 bases, with 19 bases separating them. The germline CDR1 and CDR2 sequences are LNHDA and SQIVND (reference sequence). The CDR3 covers 14 residues. The CDR3 protein is CASRNWGGRRGYTF. In nucleotides, the CDR3 is TGTGCCAGTAGGAACTGGGGAGGGAGGAGAGGCTACACCTTC. The full variable domain, in which reference TRBV19 and TRBJ1-2 provide the parts outside the CDR3, is DGGITQSPKYLFRKEGQNVTLSCEQNLNHDAMYWYRQDPGQGLRLIYYSQIVNDFQKGDIAEGYSVSREKKESFPLTVTSAQKNPTAFYLCASRNWGGRRGYTFGSGTRLTVV.

The chain recombines TRBV24-1 with TRBJ2-3; unclear D gene. V lost 2 bases and J lost 5, with 10 bases in between. Germline-derived CDR1 and CDR2 are KGHDR and SFDVKD. This CDR3 has 14 amino acids. The CDR3 protein is CATSDSPGLDTQYF. In DNA form, the CDR3 reads TGTGCCACCAGTGATTCCCCCGGTCTAGATACGCAGTATTTT.

The gene calls are TRBV5-5 and TRBJ1-5, with unresolved D. Trimming removed 0 bases from V and 0 bases from J, with 10 bases in between. This CDR3 is 16 amino acids long. Germline V CDR1 and CDR2: SGHKS, YYEKEE (reference sequence). This CDR3 is CASSLESVFSNQPQHF. CDR3 nucleotides: TGTGCCAGCAGCTTGGAGTCAGTATTTAGCAATCAGCCCCAGCATTTT.

The chain joins TRBV24-1 to TRBJ2-3, with TRBD1 as a possible D gene (6 bases). The CDR3 is 12 residues long. Germline CDR1 and CDR2: KGHDR and SFDVKD. Trimming cost V 12 bases and J 1 base, with 10 bases left between them. Written as DNA, the CDR3 is TGTGCCGCGGCAGGGGGCACAGATACGCAGTATTTT. Translation gives CAAAGGTDTQYF.

The rearrangement joins TRBV5-1 to TRBJ2-7; 8 nucleotides line up with TRBD2. The CDR3 extends over 14 amino acids. V lost 2 bases to trimming and J lost 4 bases; unmatched junction nucleotides: 5. Germline lookup yields CDR1 SGHRS and CDR2 YFSETQ. This CDR3 reads CASSLTSGGYEQYF. The DNA of the CDR3 is TGCGCCAGCAGCTTAACGAGCGGGGGTTACGAGCAGTACTTC.

V and J are TRBV2 and TRBJ2-6, with D possibly being TRBD1 (5 bases). The CDR3 has 15 residues. In germline, CDR1 is SNHLY, CDR2 FYNNEI. Trimming cost V 3 bases and J 2 bases, with 8 bases left between them. The CDR3 sequence: CASSDRQTGANVLTF. The CDR3, as DNA: TGTGCCAGCAGTGATAGACAGACTGGGGCCAACGTCCTGACTTTC.

The rearrangement links TRBV5-1 to TRBJ2-3, with 15 bases identical to TRBD2. The CDR3 runs 19 residues. From germline, CDR1 is SGHRS and CDR2 YFSETQ. Losses at the gene ends were 4 bases for V and 0 bases for J; bases not matched to a gene: 9. This chain's CDR3 is CASSARSGLAGGSTDTQYF. CDR3 DNA: TGCGCCAGCAGCGCGCGAAGCGGACTAGCGGGGGGGAGCACAGATACGCAGTATTTT.

The chain recombines TRBV19 with TRBJ1-4; weak D call: TRBD1 (6 bases). The CDR3 is 14 amino acids. Trimming stripped 6 bases from V and 7 bases from J, with 15 bases between. CDR1 is LNHDA and CDR2 is SQIVND in the germline V gene (reference sequence). The DNA of the CDR3 is TGTGCCAGTAGCGCCGGGGGGCTTGGTGAAAAACTGTTTTTT. This codes for CASSAGGLGEKLFF.

The chain links TRBV6-1 to TRBJ1-2; D is unclear. The CDR3 consists of 16 residues. Trimming removed 2 bases from V and 0 bases from J, with 13 bases in between. Germline lookup yields CDR1 MNHNS and CDR2 SASEGT. DNA of the CDR3: TGTGCCAGCAGTGAAAACTTGAAGTTTACTAACTATGGCTACACCTTC. Its protein product is CASSENLKFTNYGYTF.

This clone has just a few counts. The chain has TRBV18 and TRBJ2-2, with D tentatively TRBD1 (6 bases). CDR3 length: 16 amino acids. Trimming removed 3 bases at V and 1 base at J, with 12 bases between. Germline V CDR1 and CDR2: KGHSH, LQKENI. DNA of the CDR3: TGTGCCAGCTCACCCCCGGGACACGAGAACACCGGGGAGCTGTTTTTT. Its protein product is CASSPPGHENTGELFF.

The chain joins TRBV18 to TRBJ2-2; 7 bases map to TRBD1. The CDR3 contains 15 residues. From germline, CDR1 is KGHSH and CDR2 LQKENI. V trimming: 10 bases; J trimming: 2 bases; junction bases outside the gene matches: 10. The CDR3 DNA is TGTGCCACCACCGTAAGACAGGGAAACACCGGGGAGCTGTTTTTT. Its translation: CATTVRQGNTGELFF.